This is a list of T cell receptor beta chains from one sample in a study of T cells after yellow fever vaccination. A single record per CDR3 protein comes from TCRdb applying MiXCR to the 5' RACE reads. The sample yields 400,000 or so distinct CDR3 sequences, 6.2% seen once. Here the sequenced sample was PBMCs, taken 5 days after the yellow fever booster vaccination. The receptors stem from a young man who received the YFV17D yellow fever vaccine. The CDR3 runs from the conserved cysteine through the conserved F or W. The order of the fields is D gene, V gene, clone size, J gene, CDR3 protein, CDR3 DNA. The D gene is left open where the match is weak. Some rows mark clone size as missing; the rest say once, few, many or name a class of expanded clone.

-	TRBV29-1	many	TRBJ2-3	CSVVRATDTQYF	TGCAGCGTTGTCAGGGCCACAGATACGCAGTATTTT
-	TRBV6-5	-	TRBJ1-5	CASSYRINQPQHF	TGTGCCAGCAGTTACAGGATAAATCAGCCCCAGCATTTT
TRBD2	TRBV4-1	many	TRBJ2-7	CASSQDTGSGRAVREQYF	TGCGCCAGCAGCCAAGATACGGGCAGCGGGAGGGCCGTAAGAGAGCAGTACTTC
-	TRBV6-4	many	TRBJ2-1	CASSDWEAPSSYNEQFF	TGTGCCAGCAGTGATTGGGAAGCACCGAGCTCCTACAATGAGCAGTTCTTC
-	TRBV3-1	few	TRBJ2-1	CASSQVGSAGRSEQFF	TGTGCCAGCAGCCAAGTTGGTTCGGCTGGGCGGTCTGAGCAGTTCTTC
TRBD2	TRBV5-1	many	TRBJ2-1	CASRTSSGASYNEQFF	TGCGCCAGCAGGACCTCTAGCGGGGCCTCCTACAATGAGCAGTTCTTC
TRBD2	TRBV7-6	-	TRBJ2-1	CASSVRTSFDEQFF	TGTGCCAGCAGCGTCCGGACTAGTTTCGATGAGCAGTTCTTC
-	TRBV4-3	-	TRBJ2-5	CASSQNHRGGGEETQYF	TGCGCCAGCAGCCAGAACCACAGGGGCGGGGGCGAGGAGACCCAGTACTTC
-	TRBV6-2/TRBV6-3	many	TRBJ1-5	CAIRRQGGQPQHF	TGTGCCATCAGGCGGCAGGGCGGGCAGCCCCAGCATTTT
-	TRBV6-5	many	TRBJ1-1	CASSYGGDTEAFF	TGTGCCAGCAGTTACGGGGGGGACACTGAAGCTTTCTTT
-	TRBV12-3/TRBV12-4	-	TRBJ2-5	CASSGGAGEETQYF	TGTGCCAGCAGTGGGGGGGCCGGAGAGGAGACCCAGTACTTC
TRBD1	TRBV12-3/TRBV12-4	-	TRBJ2-3	CASSRGQGGTDTQYF	TGTGCCAGCAGTCGCGGACAGGGGGGAACAGATACGCAGTATTTT
-	TRBV7-9	few	TRBJ2-2	CASSLERVGTGELFF	TGTGCCAGCAGCTTAGAGCGGGTCGGCACCGGGGAGCTGTTTTTT
-	TRBV7-2	few	TRBJ2-1	CASSPGRYGQFF	TGTGCCAGCAGCCCGGGACGGTATGGGCAGTTCTTC
-	TRBV7-2	-	TRBJ2-2	CASSLGAAKTGELFF	TGTGCCAGCAGCTTAGGGGCAGCCAAGACCGGGGAGCTGTTTTTT
-	TRBV4-2	few	TRBJ1-1	CASSQEVAGNTEAFF	TGTGCCAGCAGCCAAGAGGTGGCGGGGAACACTGAAGCTTTCTTT
TRBD2	TRBV20-1	few	TRBJ2-7	CSAKSGTSGSYEQYF	TGCAGTGCTAAGTCCGGGACTAGCGGCTCCTACGAGCAGTACTTC
-	TRBV19	-	TRBJ2-2	CASSIDRSGGELFF	TGTGCCAGTAGTATTGATCGATCGGGTGGGGAGCTGTTTTTT
TRBD1	TRBV20-1	-	TRBJ2-7	CSASPGTGVIVGSYEQYF	TGCAGTGCTAGTCCCGGGACAGGGGTTATCGTGGGCTCCTACGAGCAGTACTTC
-	TRBV3-1	few	TRBJ2-5	CASSVQSTGETQYF	TGTGCCAGCAGCGTACAGTCAACGGGGGAGACCCAGTACTTC
-	TRBV30	few	TRBJ2-1	CAWSAPAIFEQFF	TGTGCCTGGAGTGCCCCTGCTATATTTGAGCAGTTCTTC
-	TRBV4-3	many	TRBJ1-2	CASSPKRAVYGYTF	TGCGCCAGCAGTCCAAAAAGGGCAGTCTATGGCTACACCTTC
TRBD1	TRBV5-6	many	TRBJ2-7	CASSLAGGVDEQYF	TGTGCCAGCAGCTTGGCAGGGGGCGTTGACGAGCAGTACTTC
-	TRBV29-1	-	TRBJ2-5	CSVSSDTPQETQYF	TGCAGCGTCTCTTCCGACACTCCCCAAGAGACCCAGTACTTC
-	TRBV5-5	few	TRBJ2-1	CASSARTSGPVNEQFF	TGTGCCAGCAGCGCCAGAACCAGCGGGCCGGTAAATGAGCAGTTCTTC